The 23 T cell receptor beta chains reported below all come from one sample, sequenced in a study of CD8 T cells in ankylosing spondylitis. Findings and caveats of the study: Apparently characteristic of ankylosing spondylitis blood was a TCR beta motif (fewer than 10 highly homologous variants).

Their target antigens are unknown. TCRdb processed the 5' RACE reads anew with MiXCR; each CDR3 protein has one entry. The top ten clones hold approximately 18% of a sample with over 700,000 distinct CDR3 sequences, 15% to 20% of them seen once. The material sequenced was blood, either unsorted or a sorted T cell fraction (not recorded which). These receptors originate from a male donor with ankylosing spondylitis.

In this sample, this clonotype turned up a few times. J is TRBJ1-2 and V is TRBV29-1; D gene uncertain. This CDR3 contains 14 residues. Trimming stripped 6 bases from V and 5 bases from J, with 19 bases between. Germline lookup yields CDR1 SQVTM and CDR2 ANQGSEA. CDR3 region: CSVRLISREYGYTF. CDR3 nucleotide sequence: TGCAGCGTCCGGTTGATAAGCCGAGAGTATGGCTACACCTTC.

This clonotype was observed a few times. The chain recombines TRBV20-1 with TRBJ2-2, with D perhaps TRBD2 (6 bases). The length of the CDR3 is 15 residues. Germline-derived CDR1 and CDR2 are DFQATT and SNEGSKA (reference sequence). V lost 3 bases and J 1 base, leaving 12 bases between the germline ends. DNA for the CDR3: TGCAGTGCTAGTGGGCCAGCGGGGAACACCGGGGAGCTGTTTTTT. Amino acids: CSASGPAGNTGELFF.

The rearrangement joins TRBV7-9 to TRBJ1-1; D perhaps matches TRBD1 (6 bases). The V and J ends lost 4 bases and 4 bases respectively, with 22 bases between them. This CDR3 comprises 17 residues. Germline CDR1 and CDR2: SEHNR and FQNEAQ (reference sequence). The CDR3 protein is CASSYGRGTVGGTEAFF. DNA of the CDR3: TGTGCCAGCAGCTATGGCAGGGGAACCGTGGGTGGCACTGAAGCTTTCTTT. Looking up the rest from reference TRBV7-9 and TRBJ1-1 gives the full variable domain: DTGVSQNPRHKITKRGQNVTFRCDPISEHNRLYWYRQTLGQGPEFLTYFQNEAQLEKSRLLSDRFSAERPKGSFSTLEIQRTEQGDSAMYLCASSYGRGTVGGTEAFFGQGTRLTVV.

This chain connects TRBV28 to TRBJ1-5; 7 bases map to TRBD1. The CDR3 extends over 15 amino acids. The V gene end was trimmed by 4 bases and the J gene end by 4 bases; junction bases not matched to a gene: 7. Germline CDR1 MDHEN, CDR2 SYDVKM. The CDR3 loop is CASSSLTGMNQPQHF. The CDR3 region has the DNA TGTGCCAGCAGTTCCCTGACAGGGATGAATCAGCCCCAGCATTTT.

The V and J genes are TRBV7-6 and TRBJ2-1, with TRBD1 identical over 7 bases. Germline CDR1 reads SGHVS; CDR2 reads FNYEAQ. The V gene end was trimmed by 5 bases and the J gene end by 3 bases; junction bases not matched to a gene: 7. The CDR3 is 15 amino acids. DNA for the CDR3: TGTGCCAGCAGCCCGGCCGGGGACAGCTACAATGAGCAGTTCTTC. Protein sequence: CASSPAGDSYNEQFF.

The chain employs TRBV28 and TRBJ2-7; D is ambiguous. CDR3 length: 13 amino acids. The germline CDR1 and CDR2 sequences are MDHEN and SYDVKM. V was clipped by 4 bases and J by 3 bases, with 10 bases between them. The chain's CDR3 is CASSSSIFYEQYF. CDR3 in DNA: TGTGCCAGCAGTTCGTCCATTTTCTACGAGCAGTACTTC.

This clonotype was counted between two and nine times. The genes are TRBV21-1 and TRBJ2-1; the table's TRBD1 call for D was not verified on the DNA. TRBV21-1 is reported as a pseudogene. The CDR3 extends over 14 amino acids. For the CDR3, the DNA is TGTGCCAGCAGCCATGGGGACAGGGACAATGAGCAGTTCTTC. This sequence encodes CASSHGDRDNEQFF.

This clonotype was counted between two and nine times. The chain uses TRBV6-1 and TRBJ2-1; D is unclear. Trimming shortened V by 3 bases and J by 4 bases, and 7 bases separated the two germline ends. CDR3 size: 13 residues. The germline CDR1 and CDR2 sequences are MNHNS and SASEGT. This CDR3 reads CASSDIWYNEQFF. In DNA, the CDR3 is TGTGCCAGCAGTGATATTTGGTACAATGAGCAGTTCTTC.

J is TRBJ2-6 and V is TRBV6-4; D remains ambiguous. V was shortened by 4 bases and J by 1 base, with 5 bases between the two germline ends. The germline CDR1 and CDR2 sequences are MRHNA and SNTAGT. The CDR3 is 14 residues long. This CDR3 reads CASSGSSGANVLTF. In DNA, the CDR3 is TGTGCCAGCAGTGGGAGTTCTGGGGCCAACGTCCTGACTTTC.

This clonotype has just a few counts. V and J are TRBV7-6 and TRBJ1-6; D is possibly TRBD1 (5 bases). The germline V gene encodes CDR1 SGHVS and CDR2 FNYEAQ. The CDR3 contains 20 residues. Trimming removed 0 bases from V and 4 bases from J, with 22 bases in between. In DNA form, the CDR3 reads TGTGCCAGCAGCTTAGCTGTCTGGGCAGGGATTATAGAATATAATTCACCCCTCCACTTT. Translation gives CASSLAVWAGIIEYNSPLHF.

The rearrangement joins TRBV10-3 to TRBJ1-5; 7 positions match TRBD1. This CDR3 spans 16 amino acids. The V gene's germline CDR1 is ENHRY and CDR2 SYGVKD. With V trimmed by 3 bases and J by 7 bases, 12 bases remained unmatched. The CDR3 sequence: CAISDPQAGGYQPQHF. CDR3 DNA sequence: TGTGCCATCAGTGACCCCCAGGCAGGGGGTTACCAGCCCCAGCATTTT.

CDR3 loop: CASSEGVFSPLHF. In nucleotides, the CDR3 is TGTGCCAGCAGTGAAGGGGTTTTTTCACCCCTCCACTTT. V is TRBV2 and J is TRBJ1-6; no reliable D call. There are 13 residues in the CDR3. The V gene lost 1 base and the J gene lost 9 bases, with 7 bases spanning the gap. Germline loops: CDR1 SNHLY, CDR2 FYNNEI.

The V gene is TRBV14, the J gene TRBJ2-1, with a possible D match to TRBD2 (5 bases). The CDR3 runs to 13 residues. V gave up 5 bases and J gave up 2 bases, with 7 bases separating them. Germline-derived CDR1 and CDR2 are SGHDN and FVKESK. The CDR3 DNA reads TGTGCCAGCAGCATGGGAGCCTACAATGAGCAGTTCTTC. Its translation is CASSMGAYNEQFF.

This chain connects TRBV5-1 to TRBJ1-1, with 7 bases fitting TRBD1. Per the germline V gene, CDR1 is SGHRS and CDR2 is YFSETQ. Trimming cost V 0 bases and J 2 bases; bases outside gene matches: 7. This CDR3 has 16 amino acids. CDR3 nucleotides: TGCGCCAGCAGCTTGGCCGGTCACAGGGGAAACACTGAAGCTTTCTTT. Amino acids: CASSLAGHRGNTEAFF.

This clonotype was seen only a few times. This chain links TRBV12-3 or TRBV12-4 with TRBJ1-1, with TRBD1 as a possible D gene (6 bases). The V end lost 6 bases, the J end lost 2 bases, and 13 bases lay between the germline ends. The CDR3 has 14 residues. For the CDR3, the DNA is TGTGCCAGCAGCATACAACAGGGAAACACTGAAGCTTTCTTT. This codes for CASSIQQGNTEAFF.

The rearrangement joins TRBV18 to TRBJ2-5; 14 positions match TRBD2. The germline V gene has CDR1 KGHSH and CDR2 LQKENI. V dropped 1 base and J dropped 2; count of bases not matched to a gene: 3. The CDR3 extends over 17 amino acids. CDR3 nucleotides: TGTGCCAGCTCACCACTCGGACTAGCGGGGGGTCAAGAGACCCAGTACTTC. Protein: CASSPLGLAGGQETQYF.

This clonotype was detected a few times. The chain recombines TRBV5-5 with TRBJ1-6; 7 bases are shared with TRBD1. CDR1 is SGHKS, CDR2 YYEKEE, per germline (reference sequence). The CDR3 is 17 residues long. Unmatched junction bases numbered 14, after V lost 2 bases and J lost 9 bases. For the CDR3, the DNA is TGTGCCAGCAGCTTCTTCCCTACCGGGACAGTTCTTTCACCCCTCCACTTT. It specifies CASSFFPTGTVLSPLHF.

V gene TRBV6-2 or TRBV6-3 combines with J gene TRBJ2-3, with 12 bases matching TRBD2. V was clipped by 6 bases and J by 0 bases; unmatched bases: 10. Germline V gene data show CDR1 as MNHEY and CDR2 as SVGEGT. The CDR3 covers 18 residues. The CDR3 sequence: CASRAPTGTSGSTDTQYF. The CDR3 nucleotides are TGTGCCAGCAGAGCGCCAACCGGGACTAGCGGGAGCACAGATACGCAGTATTTT.

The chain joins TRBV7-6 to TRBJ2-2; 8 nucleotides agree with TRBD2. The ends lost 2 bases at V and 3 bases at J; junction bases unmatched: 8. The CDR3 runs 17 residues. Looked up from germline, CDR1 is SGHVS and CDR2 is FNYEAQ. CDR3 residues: CASSLTEAGDHTGELFF. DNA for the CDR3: TGTGCCAGCAGCTTAACAGAAGCGGGGGACCACACCGGGGAGCTGTTTTTT.

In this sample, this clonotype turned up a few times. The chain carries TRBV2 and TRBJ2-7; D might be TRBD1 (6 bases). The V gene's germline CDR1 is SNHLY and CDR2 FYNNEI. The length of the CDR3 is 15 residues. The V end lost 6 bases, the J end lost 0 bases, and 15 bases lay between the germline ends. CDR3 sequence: CASRKSPGDSYEQYF. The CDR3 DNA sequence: TGTGCCAGCAGGAAGTCCCCAGGGGACTCCTACGAGCAGTACTTC.

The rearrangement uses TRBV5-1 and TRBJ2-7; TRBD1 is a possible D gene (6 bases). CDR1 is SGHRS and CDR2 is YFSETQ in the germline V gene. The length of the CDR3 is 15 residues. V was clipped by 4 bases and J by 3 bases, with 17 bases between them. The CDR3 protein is CASSLSSLTGYEQYF. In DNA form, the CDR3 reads TGCGCCAGCAGCCTCTCCTCGCTGACAGGCTACGAGCAGTACTTC.

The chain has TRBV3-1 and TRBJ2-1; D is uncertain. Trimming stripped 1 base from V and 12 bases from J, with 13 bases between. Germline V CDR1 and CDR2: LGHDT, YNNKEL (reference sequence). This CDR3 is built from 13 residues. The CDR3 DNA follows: TGTGCCAGCAGCCAAGGGGCTATGGGGTGGCAGTTCTTC. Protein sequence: CASSQGAMGWQFF.

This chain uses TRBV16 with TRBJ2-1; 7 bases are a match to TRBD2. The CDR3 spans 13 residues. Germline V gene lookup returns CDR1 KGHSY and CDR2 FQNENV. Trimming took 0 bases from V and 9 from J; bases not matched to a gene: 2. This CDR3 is CASSQSWGGEQFF. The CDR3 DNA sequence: TGTGCCAGCAGCCAATCCTGGGGGGGTGAGCAGTTCTTC.